The next 22 T cell receptor beta chains were all read from a single sample in a study of T cell changes during pregnancy in multiple sclerosis. Clones were sequenced by immunoSEQ multiplex PCR, and TCRdb holds only the in-frame ones, with some missing. The table records approximately 100,000 clones, less than 95% of them present only once. The sequences come from peripheral blood, collected after pregnancy. These receptors originate from a female donor with multiple sclerosis, enrolled in a pregnancy study.

The V and J genes are TRBV2 and TRBJ2-7; 9 nucleotides align to TRBD1. The CDR3 is made up of 13 amino acids. The trim removed 8 bases at V and 2 bases at J, leaving 4 bases unmatched. Germline-derived CDR1 and CDR2 are SNHLY and FYNNEI. CDR3 sequence: CASGGQGTYEQYF. The CDR3, as DNA: TGTGCCAGCGGAGGACAGGGGACCTACGAGCAGTACTTC.

The chain employs TRBV5-1 and TRBJ2-5, with TRBD2 matching over 14 bases. CDR3 length: 16 amino acids. Germline assignment: CDR1 SGHRS and CDR2 YFSETQ. The junction had 8 bases not matched to a gene; V was cut back by 8 bases and J by 2 bases. CDR3 in DNA: TGCGCCAGTGGACTAGCGGGAGGAGTGAAACAAGAGACCCAGTACTTC. Amino acids: CASGLAGGVKQETQYF. The entire variable domain, with the rest obtained from reference TRBV5-1 and TRBJ2-5, is as follows: KAGVTQTPRYLIKTRGQQVTLSCSPISGHRSVSWYQQTPGQGLQFLFEYFSETQRNKGNFPGRFSGRQFSNSRSEMNVSTLELGDSALYLCASGLAGGVKQETQYFGPGTRLLVL.

With respect to this clone: The junction and the germline gene differ at one end; a read error may be behind it. The CDR3 bases are TGTGCCAGCACGTTGCGCGGGGGACAAGGGACCCAGTACTTC. Protein product: CASTLRGGQGTQYF. J is TRBJ2-5 and V is TRBV5-6; the D gene is possibly TRBD2 (7 bases). Per the germline V gene, CDR1 is SGHDT and CDR2 is YYEEEE. The CDR3 totals 14 residues. The full variable domain, in which reference TRBV5-6 and TRBJ2-5 provide the parts outside the CDR3, is DAGVTQSPTHLIKTRGQQVTLRCSPKSGHDTVSWYQQALGQGPQFIFQYYEEEERQRGNFPDRFSGHQFPNYSSELNVNALLLGDSALYLCASTLRGGQGTQYFGPGTRLLVL.

V gene TRBV18 combines with J gene TRBJ2-3, with 8 positions matching TRBD2. The CDR3 extends over 18 amino acids. The trim removed 4 bases at V and 2 bases at J, leaving 14 bases unmatched. Per the germline V gene, CDR1 is KGHSH and CDR2 is LQKENI. CDR3 nucleotides: TGTGCCAGCTCACGAGGGCGGGGGGCCGGAGGGGCCACAGATACGCAGTATTTT. This sequence encodes CASSRGRGAGGATDTQYF.

The chain recombines TRBV30 with TRBJ2-5; 7 bases align to TRBD2. J was trimmed by 2 bases and V by 3 bases; bases with no gene match: 6. Germline V gives CDR1 GTSNPN, CDR2 SVGIG (reference sequence). This CDR3 contains 14 residues. CDR3 loop: CAWRGLADQETQYF. CDR3 coding DNA: TGTGCCTGGAGAGGCCTAGCGGATCAAGAGACCCAGTACTTC.

The J gene is TRBJ1-4, the V gene TRBV10-3; weak D call: TRBD1 (5 bases). The germline V and J ends were trimmed by 2 bases and 7 bases, with 23 bases remaining between them. The CDR3 is 18 amino acids. CDR1 and CDR2 (germline): ENHRY, SYGVKD. Here the CDR3 DNA reads TGTGCCATCAGTGAGGCATCATTGTCGACAGCCGACGTTGAAAAACTGTTTTTT. It yields the protein CAISEASLSTADVEKLFF.

The table lists this clone with a count of one. The chain has TRBV20-1 and TRBJ2-7, with TRBD1 as a possible D gene (5 bases). Trimming shortened V by 3 bases and J by 5 bases, and 8 bases separated the two germline ends. There are 11 residues in the CDR3. CDR1 and CDR2 from the germline V gene are DFQATT and SNEGSKA (reference sequence). CDR3 loop: CSASRAHEQYF. CDR3 DNA: TGCAGTGCTAGCAGGGCCCACGAGCAGTACTTC.

The rearrangement uses TRBV6-4 and TRBJ1-2; 9 nucleotides align to TRBD1. The V gene end was trimmed by 0 bases and the J gene end by 8 bases; junction bases not matched to a gene: 4. The germline CDR1 and CDR2 sequences are MRHNA and SNTAGT. The CDR3 has 14 amino acids. The CDR3 nucleotides are TGTGCCAGCAGTGACTCGGGACAGGGAAGAGGCTACACCTTC. It translates to CASSDSGQGRGYTF.

This CDR3 reads CASSEQWSGEGEQYF. The CDR3 nucleotides read TGTGCCAGCAGTGAACAATGGTCAGGGGAAGGCGAGCAGTACTTC. The chain is built from TRBV6-1 and TRBJ2-7; tentatively, D is TRBD1 (6 bases). CDR1 MNHNS and CDR2 SASEGT come from the germline V gene. CDR3 size: 15 residues. V lost 2 bases to trimming and J lost 6 bases, with 17 bases between them.

V is TRBV6-5 and J is TRBJ2-2, with 9 bases identical to TRBD1. The length of the CDR3 is 14 residues. CDR1 and CDR2 (germline): MNHEY, SVGAGI. J gave up 0 bases and V 9 bases, and 2 bases lay outside the gene matches. The DNA of the CDR3 is TGTGCCAGTGGGACAGGGTCGAACACCGGGGAGCTGTTTTTT. Translating gives CASGTGSNTGELFF.

J is TRBJ1-1 and V is TRBV30, with D hard to call. The germline V and J ends were trimmed by 2 bases and 8 bases, with 15 bases remaining between them. Germline CDR1 and CDR2: GTSNPN and SVGIG (reference sequence). The CDR3 has 13 amino acids. The chain's CDR3 is CAWSRSSAVEAFF. For the CDR3, the DNA is TGTGCCTGGAGTCGGTCCTCCGCTGTGGAAGCTTTCTTT.

The chain recombines TRBV21-1 with TRBJ2-1; the DNA was not used to check the table's D call, TRBD2. TRBV21-1 is tagged as a pseudogene. The CDR3 length is 13 residues. The DNA for the CDR3 is TGTGCCAGCCGAGGACTAGCGGGACCAGAGCAGTTCTTC. Translation: CASRGLAGPEQFF.

The chain recombines TRBV6-4 with TRBJ1-1; a possible D gene is TRBD1 (5 bases). Germline loops: CDR1 MRHNA, CDR2 SNTAGT. The CDR3 sequence is 15 residues long. Trimming took off 4 bases at V and 3 bases at J, with 15 bases between the two ends. CDR3 nucleotides: TGTGCCAGCAGTGCCGACAGTCACCGGGACACTGAAGCTTTCTTT. It translates to CASSADSHRDTEAFF.

The genes are TRBV7-3 and TRBJ2-1; tentatively, D is TRBD1 (5 bases). V lost 5 bases, J lost 7 bases, and 18 bases lay in between. The germline V gene encodes CDR1 SGHTA and CDR2 FQGTGA. The CDR3 totals 15 residues. CDR3 amino acids: CASSPWTSLDNEQFF. The DNA for the CDR3 is TGTGCCAGCAGCCCATGGACAAGTCTGGATAATGAGCAGTTCTTC.

This rearrangement joins TRBV19 to TRBJ1-2; D gene unclear. Trimming removed 3 bases from V and 3 bases from J, with 14 bases in between. Germline CDR1 reads LNHDA; CDR2 reads SQIVND (reference sequence). The CDR3 extends over 15 amino acids. CDR3 DNA: TGTGCCAGTAGTATGGCGCGGGGTTCGCACTATGGCTACACCTTC. Residues: CASSMARGSHYGYTF.

V usage is TRBV2 and J usage is TRBJ1-5; D perhaps matches TRBD1 (6 bases). V shed 2 bases and J shed 6 bases, with 8 bases lying between them. The length of the CDR3 is 13 residues. Germline assignment: CDR1 SNHLY and CDR2 FYNNEI. CDR3 sequence reads: CASSERRGQPQHF. The CDR3 bases are TGTGCCAGCAGTGAACGCAGGGGTCAGCCCCAGCATTTT.

This clone was seen just once. This rearrangement joins TRBV19 to TRBJ1-5; D is perhaps TRBD1 (6 bases). The CDR3 has 17 amino acids. Trimming took 4 bases from V and 2 from J, leaving 18 bases between them. CDR1 is LNHDA, CDR2 SQIVND, per germline (reference sequence). CDR3 sequence (DNA): TGTGCCAGTAGTACTCAGGGGCCCGGTGCGGGCAATCAGCCCCAGCATTTT. It codes for CASSTQGPGAGNQPQHF.

This sequence joins TRBV4-2 and TRBJ2-7; 9 bases match TRBD1. The germline CDR1 and CDR2 sequences are LGHNA and YNFKEQ. This CDR3 is 13 amino acids long. With V trimmed by 0 bases and J by 11 bases, 5 bases remained unmatched. This CDR3 is CASSQENRDREYF. The CDR3 bases are TGTGCCAGCAGCCAAGAGAACCGGGACAGGGAGTACTTC.

This chain links TRBV28 with TRBJ2-7; 7 bases match TRBD2. The junction had 10 bases not matched to a gene; V was cut back by 2 bases and J by 3 bases. The length of the CDR3 is 16 residues. Germline V lookup: CDR1 MDHEN, CDR2 SYDVKM. CDR3 sequence (DNA): TGTGCCAGCAGTTTAAACACCCTAGCGGAGTTCTACGAGCAGTACTTC. Protein sequence: CASSLNTLAEFYEQYF.

The rearrangement links TRBV28 to TRBJ2-2; 12 bases match TRBD2. Trimming at V came to 2 bases and at J to 7 bases, leaving 2 bases not matched to a gene. The CDR3 has 15 amino acids. Looked up from germline, CDR1 is MDHEN and CDR2 is SYDVKM. The CDR3 here is CASSLTSGRFGELFF. In nucleotides, the CDR3 is TGTGCCAGCAGTTTAACTAGCGGGAGGTTCGGGGAGCTGTTTTTT.

This clone came up once. The chain is built from TRBV30 and TRBJ2-4; TRBD2 is a possible D gene (6 bases). V dropped 6 bases and J dropped 0 bases, with 21 bases sitting between them. CDR3 size: 17 residues. The germline V gene has CDR1 GTSNPN and CDR2 SVGIG (reference sequence). DNA for the CDR3: TGTGCCTGTCTGACCGGGACTCAGTTGGTAGCCAAAAACATTCAGTACTTC. Encoded protein: CACLTGTQLVAKNIQYF. The variable domain in full, completed from reference TRBV30 and TRBJ2-4, reads SQTIHQWPATLVQPVGSPLSLECTVEGTSNPNLYWYRQAAGRGLQLLFYSVGIGQISSEVPQNLSASRPQDRQFILSSKKLLLSDSGFYLCACLTGTQLVAKNIQYFGAGTRLSVL.

The chain is built from TRBV2 and TRBJ2-1; 7 bases agree with TRBD2. The junction had 14 bases not matched to a gene; V was cut back by 8 bases and J by 7 bases. The CDR3 extends over 15 amino acids. The germline CDR1 and CDR2 sequences are SNHLY and FYNNEI. The CDR3 DNA is TGTGCCAGCGGCCACCCTAGCGGAGCAGGTAATGAGCAGTTCTTC. Protein: CASGHPSGAGNEQFF.